This TCR beta chain was observed in a study of shared clonotypes between healthy human individuals. Some 30,000 T cell genomes (roughly 190 ng DNA) went into each sorted-subset replicate. This table comes from immunoSEQ multiplex PCR, and its TCRdb copy is limited to in-frame clones, with some not included. Of 2 million to 3 million clones listed, around nine tenths were seen once; the top ten hold roughly 0.15%. The sequencing input was naive CD4+ T cells sorted from blood. Stated subset: CD45RA+ positively selected. This clonotype was obtained from a man between 18 and 35 years old in good health.

CDR3 coding DNA: TGTGCCACCCGGGCGTCCTATGGCTACACCTTC. This gives the protein CATRASYGYTF. The rearrangement links TRBV6-4 to TRBJ1-2; D remains unclear. This CDR3 region has 11 residues. Germline CDR1 reads MRHNA; CDR2 reads SNTAGT. The V end lost 10 bases, the J end lost 4 bases, and 10 bases lay between the germline ends.